These 17 T cell receptor beta chains share one sample of origin, sequenced in a study of CD8+CD57+ T cells in acquired aplastic anemia. Sequenced patients had shown CD8+CD57+ cell expansion by flow cytometry. Genomic DNA provided the template from which TCR beta VDJ and CDR3 profiles were obtained. MiXCR, run by TCRdb on the reads, gives a single entry per CDR3 protein. The sample lists around 200,000 distinct CDR3 sequences; under 55% were seen once. The sequenced sample consisted of sorted CD4+, CD8+, or CD8+CD57+ T cells (not recorded which) from PBMCs. The receptor source for this set is a human donor with aplastic anemia.

This clonotype has only a few counts. V gene TRBV5-1 combines with J gene TRBJ2-4; D possibly corresponds to TRBD1 (5 bases). The germline CDR1 and CDR2 sequences are SGHRS and YFSETQ. The V gene lost 0 bases and the J gene lost 6 bases, with 19 bases spanning the gap. The CDR3 length is 17 residues. CDR3 sequence: CASSLGVMRQGSNIQYF. In nucleotides, the CDR3 is TGCGCCAGCAGCTTGGGGGTTATGAGGCAGGGATCAAACATTCAGTACTTC.

The chain uses TRBV19 and TRBJ2-5; D is uncertain. CDR3 length: 13 amino acids. From germline, CDR1 is LNHDA and CDR2 SQIVND (reference sequence). The V and J ends lost 9 bases and 1 base respectively, with 12 bases between them. The CDR3: CASAIGPQETQYF. The CDR3 bases are TGTGCCAGCGCAATAGGGCCCCAAGAGACCCAGTACTTC.

The chain combines TRBV7-9 with TRBJ1-2; D gene unclear. The germline V and J ends were trimmed by 7 bases and 2 bases, with 14 bases remaining between them. Germline assignment: CDR1 SEHNR and CDR2 FQNEAQ (reference sequence). The CDR3 runs 14 residues. CDR3 in amino acids: CASIEPIGNYGYTF. The CDR3 nucleotides are TGTGCCAGCATCGAACCGATAGGGAACTATGGCTACACCTTC.

The rearrangement uses TRBV15 and TRBJ1-2, with D unclear. The germline V and J ends were trimmed by 5 bases and 4 bases, with 17 bases remaining between them. CDR3 length: 15 amino acids. The germline V gene encodes CDR1 LNHNV and CDR2 YYDKDF (reference sequence). The CDR3 loop is CATSENTLGRYGYTF. The CDR3 DNA follows: TGTGCCACCAGCGAAAACACTCTCGGGCGCTATGGCTACACCTTC. The variable domain in full, completed from reference TRBV15 and TRBJ1-2, reads DAMVIQNPRYQVTQFGKPVTLSCSQTLNHNVMYWYQQKSSQAPKLLFHYYDKDFNNEADTPDNFQSRRPNTSFCFLDIRSPGLGDTAMYLCATSENTLGRYGYTFGSGTRLTVV.

The V call is TRBV9, the J call TRBJ2-3; a weak D match, TRBD1 (6 bases). V was trimmed by 3 bases and J by 3 bases, leaving 14 bases between them. The CDR3 sequence is 15 residues long. The germline V gene encodes CDR1 SGDLS and CDR2 YYNGEE. CDR3: CASSGVQGRTDTQYF. The CDR3 nucleotides are TGTGCCAGCAGCGGGGTCCAGGGGAGAACAGATACGCAGTATTTT.

Ten or more counts support this clonotype. The gene calls are TRBV6-5 and TRBJ1-2; unclear D gene. The CDR3 totals 14 residues. The germline V gene encodes CDR1 MNHEY and CDR2 SVGAGI. V gave up 2 bases and J gave up 1 base, with 8 bases separating them. CDR3 in amino acids: CASSYTQDNYGYTF. The CDR3 DNA is TGTGCCAGCAGTTACACCCAGGATAACTATGGCTACACCTTC.

This chain connects TRBV24-1 to TRBJ2-3; 9 positions match TRBD1. In germline, CDR1 is KGHDR, CDR2 SFDVKD. The V and J ends lost 5 bases and 5 bases, in that order; junction bases with no gene match: 10. The CDR3 sequence is 16 residues long. The CDR3 sequence is CATSGTGTGIVDTQYF. CDR3 sequence (DNA): TGTGCCACCAGTGGGACCGGGACAGGGATTGTAGATACGCAGTATTTT.

This clonotype was recorded at least ten times. The J gene is TRBJ2-2, the V gene TRBV24-1, with 10 positions matching TRBD1. Germline V gene lookup returns CDR1 KGHDR and CDR2 SFDVKD. The CDR3 spans 16 residues. With 0 bases clipped from V and 3 bases from J, the junction kept 0 bases outside the gene matches. CDR3 in amino acids: CATSDLGTGDTGELFF. The CDR3 DNA is TGTGCCACCAGTGATTTGGGGACAGGGGACACCGGGGAGCTGTTTTTT.

The chain couples TRBV25-1 to TRBJ2-7; D ambiguous. V lost 2 bases and J 6 bases, leaving 11 bases between the germline ends. Germline values: CDR1 MGHDK, CDR2 SYGVNS. The CDR3 runs to 13 residues. CDR3 sequence reads: CASSEGKVSEQYF. The DNA for the CDR3 is TGTGCCAGCAGTGAAGGAAAGGTGTCCGAGCAGTACTTC.

In its sample, this clonotype was seen many times. The chain uses TRBV15 and TRBJ2-1; tentative D call: TRBD1 (6 bases). The CDR3 spans 16 residues. Trimming pared 0 bases from V and 0 bases from J, leaving 9 bases between. Germline lookup yields CDR1 LNHNV and CDR2 YYDKDF (reference sequence). CDR3 in amino acids: CATSRDRGPSYNEQFF. The DNA for the CDR3 is TGTGCCACCAGCAGAGACAGGGGACCCTCCTACAATGAGCAGTTCTTC.

V is TRBV5-4 and J is TRBJ2-7, with D possibly TRBD1 on 6 matching bases. With 6 bases removed from V and 6 bases from J, the gap between germline ends came to 22 bases. Germline V gives CDR1 SGHNT, CDR2 YYREEE (reference sequence). This CDR3 contains 15 residues. CDR3 nucleotide sequence: TGTGCCAGCAAGGGAAAAGGGGGTCTCGCCGGCGAGCAGTACTTC. Its translation is CASKGKGGLAGEQYF.

This clonotype was seen repeatedly, ten times or more. The chain is built from TRBV19 and TRBJ2-6; no definite D call. Germline assignment: CDR1 LNHDA and CDR2 SQIVND (reference sequence). CDR3 length: 16 amino acids. V lost 4 bases and J lost 0, with 10 bases in between. The CDR3 coding sequence is TGTGCCAGTAGTAAATCGACCAGCTCTGGGGCCAACGTCCTGACTTTC. Translating gives CASSKSTSSGANVLTF.

This clonotype appeared a few times. This sequence joins TRBV29-1 and TRBJ2-7, with D perhaps TRBD1 or TRBD2 (5 bases each). Trimming pared 7 bases from V and 6 bases from J, leaving 19 bases between. CDR1 and CDR2 from the germline V gene are SQVTM and ANQGSEA. There are 13 residues in the CDR3. The CDR3 DNA is TGCAGCGCCGACTTCGGGGCGTTGGGCGAGCAGTACTTC. This gives the protein CSADFGALGEQYF.

The rearrangement uses TRBV2 and TRBJ1-6; D possibly corresponds to TRBD1 (5 bases). From germline, CDR1 is SNHLY and CDR2 FYNNEI. Between the trimmed V and J ends, which lost 7 bases and 11 bases, there was a span of 12 bases. This CDR3 spans 12 amino acids. CDR3 loop: CASTGANTPLHF. The CDR3 DNA sequence: TGTGCCAGCACTGGGGCCAATACACCCCTCCACTTT.

V is TRBV7-9 and J is TRBJ2-3; 8 bases match TRBD1. The CDR3 sequence is 13 residues long. The ends lost 6 bases at V and 4 bases at J; junction bases unmatched: 3. Per germline, CDR1 SEHNR and CDR2 FQNEAQ (reference sequence). The DNA of the CDR3 is TGTGCCAGCAGGCAACAGGGGGCAGATACGCAGTATTTT. It yields the protein CASRQQGADTQYF.

This clonotype was counted only a few times. The chain is built from TRBV15 and TRBJ2-7; TRBD1 agrees at 7 bases. V shed 5 bases and J 5 bases; nucleotides not matched to a gene: 18. Germline values: CDR1 LNHNV, CDR2 YYDKDF (reference sequence). The CDR3 totals 17 residues. CDR3 in amino acids: CATSPGTARSLAHEQYF. CDR3 bases: TGTGCCACCAGCCCCGGGACAGCTAGATCCTTGGCTCACGAGCAGTACTTC.

This rearrangement joins TRBV15 to TRBJ2-5, with 12 bases matching TRBD2. CDR1 and CDR2 from the germline V gene are LNHNV and YYDKDF (reference sequence). The CDR3 is 18 residues long. Unmatched junction bases numbered 11, after V lost 0 bases and J lost 6 bases. This CDR3 reads CATSRDLKASGGAQTQYF. The CDR3 region has the DNA TGTGCCACCAGCAGAGATTTGAAAGCTAGCGGGGGGGCGCAGACCCAGTACTTC. Looking up the rest from reference TRBV15 and TRBJ2-5 gives the full variable domain: DAMVIQNPRYQVTQFGKPVTLSCSQTLNHNVMYWYQQKSSQAPKLLFHYYDKDFNNEADTPDNFQSRRPNTSFCFLDIRSPGLGDTAMYLCATSRDLKASGGAQTQYFGPGTRLLVL.